These 9 T cell receptor beta chains originate from one sample sequenced in a study of early T cells in non-severe SARS-CoV-2 infection. MiXCR, run by TCRdb on the 5' RACE reads, gives a single entry per CDR3 protein. The sample lists about 61,000 distinct CDR3 sequences, approximately 12% occurring once. The sequencing used whole blood, collected at baseline. These receptors all come from an adult who was a healthcare worker with PCR-confirmed SARS-CoV-2 infection or an uninfected control (not recorded which). The donor label of this sample is uncertain.

V is TRBV20-1 and J is TRBJ2-3; 8 bases are shared with TRBD1. The CDR3 has 14 amino acids. With 6 bases clipped from V and 5 bases from J, the junction kept 10 bases outside the gene matches. The germline V gene has CDR1 DFQATT and CDR2 SNEGSKA (reference sequence). CDR3 sequence: CSAARQGALDTQYF. DNA for the CDR3: TGCAGTGCAGCACGCCAGGGGGCATTAGATACGCAGTATTTT.

In regard to this clonotype: A much more abundant neighbour one base away suggests this may be a read error. This rearrangement joins TRBV3-1 to TRBJ1-6; D gene ambiguous. CDR1 is LGHDT, CDR2 YNNKEL, per germline (reference sequence). The CDR3 runs to 15 residues. The CDR3: CASSHAWARNSLLHF. The CDR3, as DNA: TGTGCCAGCAGCCACGCATGGGCCAGAAATTCACTCCTCCACTTT.

Only a few counts were recorded for this clonotype. The gene calls are TRBV4-1 and TRBJ2-3; 7 bases fit TRBD2. CDR1 and CDR2 from the germline V gene are MGHRA and YSYEKL. CDR3 length: 15 residues. V gave up 0 bases and J gave up 5 bases; unmatched junction bases: 5. CDR3 residues: CASSQEGGARDTQYF. CDR3 DNA: TGCGCCAGCAGCCAAGAGGGAGGGGCGCGAGATACGCAGTATTTT.

The chain couples TRBV19 to TRBJ2-1; 8 nucleotides agree with TRBD2. V gave up 1 base and J gave up 4 bases; unmatched junction bases: 6. CDR1 and CDR2 (germline): LNHDA, SQIVND (reference sequence). This CDR3 region has 16 residues. CDR3 sequence reads: CASSIAPGGPYNEQFF. DNA for the CDR3: TGTGCCAGTAGTATAGCCCCGGGGGGGCCATACAATGAGCAGTTCTTC.

Many counts were recorded for this clonotype. This chain joins TRBV7-3 and TRBJ1-2; D unclear. Trimming removed 3 bases from V and 7 bases from J, with 6 bases in between. The CDR3 runs 11 residues. From germline, CDR1 is SGHTA and CDR2 FQGTGA. The chain's CDR3 is CASSLGFGYTF. DNA for the CDR3: TGTGCCAGCAGCTTGGGGTTTGGCTACACCTTC.

V is TRBV14 and J is TRBJ2-1, with 7 bases lining up with TRBD2. The trim removed 3 bases at V and 9 bases at J, leaving 11 bases unmatched. This CDR3 region has 15 residues. Per the germline V gene, CDR1 is SGHDN and CDR2 is FVKESK. The CDR3 coding sequence is TGTGCCAGCAGCCACGGGAGGACACCTTTAGCTGAGCAGTTCTTC. Translating it yields CASSHGRTPLAEQFF.

A few counts support this clonotype. The chain recombines TRBV9 with TRBJ1-2; D uncertain. Germline CDR1 is SGDLS and CDR2 is YYNGEE. The V end lost 4 bases, the J end lost 5 bases, and 12 bases lay between the germline ends. The CDR3 contains 13 residues. In DNA, the CDR3 is TGTGCCAGCAGCCCAAGGACCTCTTATGGCTACACCTTC. This gives the protein CASSPRTSYGYTF.

The chain couples TRBV21-1 to TRBJ2-7. TRBV21-1 constitutes a pseudogene. This CDR3 is 13 amino acids long. CDR3 nucleotides: TGTGCCAGCACCATTGTGTTGAGCTACGAGCAGTACGTC. It yields the protein CASTIVLSYEQYV.

This clonotype has more than one count but fewer than ten. V gene TRBV5-1 combines with J gene TRBJ2-2, with 7 bases aligning to TRBD1. J gave up 4 bases and V 2 bases, and 5 bases lay outside the gene matches. The V gene's germline CDR1 is SGHRS and CDR2 YFSETQ. The CDR3 has 15 amino acids. The CDR3 DNA reads as TGCGCCAGCAGCTTTCGACAGGGCGGCACCGGGGAGCTGTTTTTT. Translated: CASSFRQGGTGELFF.